This TCR beta chain comes out of a study of cytomegalovirus exposure and HLA in healthy donors listed by TCRdb under 2017. Study-level background: According to a later analysis, one platform produced both the approximately 110 validation repertoires and the 720 or so repertoires of the first cohort. The study aimed to test whether signatures of past pathogen exposure could be identified by cataloging public T cell receptors. Besides the first cohort of 550 to 750 subjects, a separate validation cohort made up of 120 different subjects was used. To predict cytomegalovirus infection status, the study brought together high-throughput TCR immunosequencing, statistical association of individual TCRs with disease status, and machine learning. The research as a whole found: A later analysis lacked HLA typing for the validation cohort, so it scored co-occurrence in that cohort across all 120 or so repertoires. Cytomegalovirus status was reported to be diagnosed by the classifier with high specificity and sensitivity in both the original and validation cohorts. The authors suggested that the approach could potentially be extended to other disease states and immunological phenotypes. Across donors, most TCR sequences were observed very rarely, whereas some public TCRs were present in many individuals. In a later analysis, TCRs clustered in the first cohort were found to also tend to co-occur in the roughly 120 validation repertoires, with 94% of cluster scores above 0. A total of 164 TCR beta chains were listed by the study as associated with cytomegalovirus. A few of the identified cytomegalovirus-associated TCR beta chains were confirmed in vitro to be specific for cytomegalovirus antigens.

The donors belonged to the validation cohort of around 120 subjects, which was separate from the roughly 670-subject first cohort. The CDR3 holds 14 amino acids from the cysteine to the phenylalanine. Left in the record is the CDR3 DNA by itself, 42 bases read in frame from the first base. Via the germline V gene, CDR1 is SGHVS and CDR2 FQNEAQ. Trimming removed 3 bases from V and 4 bases from J, leaving 13 bases between the germline ends. This clone was seen a few times. This clone's antigen is unknown. Within one base of it there is no much larger clone, and no base qualities were kept. The library was prepared using the immunoSEQ multiplex PCR assay. In the paper's pipeline: A statistical classification framework was built to diagnose cytomegalovirus status from the catalog of TCR beta chain sequences. This is the immuneACCESS table as TCRdb keeps it, with only in-frame sequences that have V and J called. A part of the clones is gone; compared with another copy, unresolved V genes explain less than half, and the rest is unexplained. D and trimming come from the DNA, and the V and J calls and clone size come from that table. The sample table shows 150,000 to 250,000 clones, and roughly 81% are seen once. In total, the top ten clones hold 0.95% to 1.5% of the sample.

The sequenced sample was PBMCs. The receptor chain draws on TRBV7-8 and TRBJ2-7, with TRBD2 as a weak D call on 5 bases. This TCR derives from a woman aged 30 to 39 in good health and CMV-seronegative. The DNA is as follows: TGTGCCAGCAGCTTTCACGAGGGTGGGTACGAGCAGTACTTC. This gives the protein CASSFHEGGYEQYF.